The rows below give T cell receptor beta chains drawn from one sample of a study of blood T cell repertoires in COVID-19. Sequencing was performed with immunoSEQ multiplex PCR; in TCRdb, only in-frame clones are kept and a portion is missing. The sample consists of a few hundred thousand clones, approximately 90% of them appearing once. Sequenced sample: peripheral blood. The receptors here all came from a man aged 25-45 years with acute or convalescent COVID-19. Both conserved end residues are part of each CDR3. A D gene is named only where the DNA matches it firmly. Rows may omit the clone size; those that give it use once, few, many or a size class.

TRBV7-9	NA	NA	TRBJ1-1	CASSVSLNTEAFF	TGTGCCAGCAGCGTTAGCTTGAACACTGAAGCTTTCTTT
TRBV7-2	NA	NA	TRBJ1-1	CASSQNKREAFF	TGTGCCAGCAGCCAAAACAAGAGGGAAGCTTTCTTT
TRBV6-6	NA	TRBD1	TRBJ2-3	CASSYADRVTDTQYF	TGTGCCAGCAGTTACGCCGACAGGGTCACAGATACGCAGTATTTT
TRBV9	once	TRBD2	TRBJ2-1	CASSVAGLGYNEQFF	TGTGCCAGCAGCGTAGCGGGACTAGGTTACAATGAGCAGTTCTTC
TRBV11-3	NA	NA	TRBJ2-3	CASSLVGPPSRQYF	TGTGCCAGCAGCTTAGTGGGGCCCCCAAGTAGACAGTATTTT
TRBV5-1	NA	NA	TRBJ2-1	CASSLVAPHNEQFF	TGCGCCAGCAGCTTGGTGGCACCCCACAATGAGCAGTTCTTC
TRBV11-1	NA	NA	TRBJ1-2	CASSSTGYGYTF	TGTGCCAGCAGCTCCACGGGCTATGGCTACACCTTC
TRBV7-3	NA	NA	TRBJ2-1	CASSLTMRSGIYEQFF	TGTGCCAGCAGCTTAACGATGAGATCGGGGATATATGAGCAGTTCTTC
TRBV6-5	NA	TRBD1	TRBJ2-7	CASNSDRVNEQYF	TGTGCCAGCAATTCGGACAGGGTGAACGAGCAGTACTTC
TRBV28	NA	TRBD1	TRBJ1-4	CASSHSGQGYVNEKLFF	TGTGCCAGCAGTCACTCGGGACAGGGTTATGTTAATGAAAAACTGTTTTTT
TRBV5-1	NA	TRBD1	TRBJ2-7	CASSLRQGDEQYF	TGCGCCAGCAGCTTGAGACAGGGCGACGAGCAGTACTTC
TRBV7-2	NA	NA	TRBJ1-1	CASSRQWNTEAFF	TGTGCCAGCAGCCGACAGTGGAACACTGAAGCTTTCTTT
TRBV4-1	NA	NA	TRBJ1-3	CASSQDTFAETGTIYF	TGCGCCAGCAGCCAAGATACTTTTGCTGAAACCGGGACCATATATTTT
TRBV7-2	NA	NA	TRBJ2-7	CASSKFNYEQYF	TGTGCCAGCAGCAAATTCAACTACGAGCAGTACTTC
TRBV3-1/TRBV3-2	NA	NA	TRBJ1-1	CASSQLKEAFF	TGTGCCAGCAGCCAACTAAAAGAAGCTTTCTTT
TRBV30	NA	NA	TRBJ1-1	CAWRGQANTEAFF	TGTGCCTGGAGGGGGCAGGCTAACACTGAAGCTTTCTTT
TRBV28	once	TRBD1	TRBJ1-2	CASTTGATLYGYTF	TGTGCCAGCACGACAGGGGCTACCCTATATGGCTACACCTTC
TRBV27	NA	NA	TRBJ1-1	CASSLPGTYEAFF	TGTGCCAGCAGTTTACCCGGGACTTATGAAGCTTTCTTT
TRBV2	NA	NA	TRBJ1-5	CASSAGGQPQHF	TGTGCCAGCAGTGCCGGGGGTCAGCCCCAGCATTTT
TRBV24-1	NA	TRBD2	TRBJ2-1	CATSDSGTRTYNEQFF	TGTGCCACCAGTGATTCCGGGACTAGGACTTACAATGAGCAGTTCTTC
TRBV6-5	NA	NA	TRBJ1-3	CASRTGQRSGNTIYF	TGTGCCAGCAGAACAGGTCAACGATCTGGAAACACCATATATTTT
TRBV7-8	NA	NA	TRBJ1-1	CASSVGGQPNTEAFF	TGTGCCAGCAGCGTGGGAGGACAACCGAACACTGAAGCTTTCTTT
TRBV5-4	NA	NA	TRBJ2-7	CASSLKDRGVYEQYF	TGTGCCAGCAGCTTAAAGGACAGAGGGGTCTACGAGCAGTACTTC
TRBV5-1	NA	TRBD2	TRBJ2-3	CASSRMTSGGTDTQYF	TGCGCCAGCAGTCGGATGACGAGCGGGGGGACAGATACGCAGTATTTT
TRBV5-1	NA	NA	TRBJ1-3	CASSSTGSSSGNTIYF	TGCGCCAGCAGCTCGACAGGTTCCAGCTCTGGAAACACCATATATTTT
TRBV2	NA	NA	TRBJ2-5	CASATGTETQYF	TGTGCCAGCGCCACAGGGACGGAGACCCAGTACTTC
TRBV28	NA	NA	TRBJ1-2	CASSQTVYGYTF	TGTGCCAGCAGTCAGACAGTCTATGGCTACACCTTC
TRBV19	NA	NA	TRBJ2-7	CASSKRRADTEQYF	TGTGCCAGTAGTAAACGACGCGCCGACACCGAGCAGTACTTC
TRBV5-1	once	NA	TRBJ2-1	CASSVSGSDYNEQFF	TGCGCCAGCAGTGTAAGCGGGTCAGACTACAATGAGCAGTTCTTC
TRBV19	once	NA	TRBJ2-1	CATEPSERHEQFF	TGTGCCACCGAACCTTCCGAGCGCCATGAGCAGTTCTTC
TRBV4-1	NA	TRBD2	TRBJ2-3	CASSQDLAGDGDTQYF	TGCGCCAGCAGCCAAGATCTGGCGGGAGACGGAGATACGCAGTATTTT
TRBV19	once	NA	TRBJ1-2	CASSIRRESYGYTF	TGTGCCAGTAGTATCCGCAGGGAATCATATGGCTACACCTTC
TRBV6-1	NA	NA	TRBJ1-1	CASSEDRVGAFF	TGTGCCAGCAGTGAAGACAGGGTTGGAGCTTTCTTT
TRBV10-3	NA	TRBD2	TRBJ2-1	CAISDGAGGQINEQFF	TGTGCCATCAGTGACGGCGCGGGGGGGCAAATAAATGAGCAGTTCTTC
TRBV10-3	NA	TRBD1	TRBJ2-7	CAIRGQGVGEQYF	TGTGCCATCAGAGGACAGGGGGTAGGCGAGCAGTACTTC
TRBV6-5	NA	NA	TRBJ1-1	CASLLSGSNTEAFF	TGTGCCAGCCTACTTTCGGGGTCGAACACTGAAGCTTTCTTT
TRBV28	NA	TRBD1	TRBJ2-4	CASNTRDRGLKNIQYF	TGTGCCAGCAATACCCGGGACAGGGGCCTCAAAAACATTCAGTACTTC
TRBV7-9	NA	NA	TRBJ2-7	CASSLGQPSEQYF	TGTGCCAGCAGCTTAGGGCAGCCTAGCGAGCAGTACTTC
TRBV5-1	NA	TRBD1	TRBJ1-1	CASSFPTGVTEAFF	TGCGCCAGCAGCTTTCCGACAGGGGTCACTGAAGCTTTCTTT
TRBV2	many	TRBD1	TRBJ1-4	CASRAGTGTNEKLFF	TGTGCCAGCAGGGCCGGGACAGGGACTAATGAAAAACTGTTTTTT
TRBV27	NA	TRBD2	TRBJ2-3	CASSPGTSGRVTQYF	TGTGCCAGCAGTCCTGGGACTAGCGGGAGGGTTACGCAGTATTTT
TRBV29-1	NA	NA	TRBJ1-5	CSVVSGHNQPQHF	TGCAGCGTTGTTAGTGGGCATAATCAGCCCCAGCATTTT
TRBV7-3	NA	NA	TRBJ1-2	CASNPTGGPRGGYTF	TGTGCCAGCAACCCGACCGGGGGGCCGCGGGGAGGCTACACCTTC
TRBV18	NA	NA	TRBJ1-1	CASSRGHQNTEAFF	TGTGCCAGCTCACGGGGACACCAGAACACTGAAGCTTTCTTT
TRBV7-2	NA	TRBD1	TRBJ1-6	CASSRGKTGSSYNSPLHF	TGTGCCAGCAGCAGGGGAAAGACAGGGAGCTCCTATAATTCACCCCTCCACTTT
TRBV28	NA	NA	TRBJ1-1	CASSIPTGVNTEAFF	TGTGCCAGCAGTATCCCGACGGGGGTGAACACTGAAGCTTTCTTT
TRBV5-5	NA	TRBD2	TRBJ2-5	CASSWGTSGGTGETQYF	TGTGCCAGCAGCTGGGGGACTAGCGGGGGAACCGGAGAGACCCAGTACTTC
TRBV28	once	NA	TRBJ2-7	CASSLLDSGWSEQYF	TGTGCCAGCAGTTTATTGGACAGCGGCTGGTCCGAGCAGTACTTC
TRBV28	few	NA	TRBJ1-6	CASEGNTGFNSPLHF	TGTGCCAGCGAAGGGAACACAGGATTTAATTCACCCCTCCACTTT
TRBV29-1	NA	TRBD1	TRBJ1-2	CSVRRGHGYTF	TGCAGCGTTCGAAGGGGGCACGGCTACACCTTC
TRBV5-8	NA	NA	TRBJ2-7	CASSLVTGIGEQYF	TGTGCCAGCAGCTTAGTAACAGGTATTGGCGAGCAGTACTTC
TRBV7-3	NA	NA	TRBJ2-3	CASGGTGTDTQYF	TGTGCATCAGGGGGGACGGGTACAGATACGCAGTATTTT
TRBV6-5	NA	TRBD1	TRBJ1-2	CASSSPSTGHTF	TGTGCCAGCAGCTCCCCCTCGACAGGGCATACCTTC
TRBV14	NA	TRBD1	TRBJ1-1	CASSHTSTGVWGTEAFF	TGTGCCAGCAGCCATACATCGACAGGGGTATGGGGTACTGAAGCTTTCTTT
TRBV6-5	NA	NA	TRBJ2-3	CASHIPTDTQYF	TGTGCCAGCCACATCCCCACAGATACGCAGTATTTT
TRBV4-1	NA	TRBD1	TRBJ1-6	CASSEGGTGYPSPLHF	TGCGCCAGCAGCGAAGGGGGGACAGGGTACCCCTCACCCCTCCACTTT
TRBV27	NA	TRBD1	TRBJ1-1	CASSWGTGESTEAFF	TGTGCCAGCAGTTGGGGGACAGGGGAGAGCACTGAAGCTTTCTTT